This T cell receptor (beta chain) was sequenced in a study of immune evolution from preneoplasia to lung adenocarcinoma. Resections took place in Japan or China from about 2014 to 2018. Repertoires were generated with immunoSEQ multiplex PCR, while TCRdb's copy carries only in-frame clones and drops some. The sample carries approximately 26,000 clones, roughly 74% recorded once. CDR1 and CDR2 from the germline V gene are SGDLS and YYNGEE. After removal of 0 bases from V and 7 bases from J, the junction contained 9 bases not matched to a gene. This CDR3 has 16 amino acids. General study results and limits: Compared with EGFR-mutant or double wild-type lesions, KRAS-mutant nodules were more clonal. Normal lung had the highest top T cell clone frequencies.

Points on this clone: Antigen specificity is unknown.

Material: FFPE invasive lung adenocarcinoma tissue. The chain is built from TRBV9 and TRBJ2-2, with 7 bases fitting TRBD2. The receptor comes from a person between 60 and 70 years old with invasive lung adenocarcinoma. Some clones in this sample may be carry-over from other donors' samples. CDR3 in amino acids: CASSVAETSIYGELFF. The CDR3 DNA sequence: TGTGCCAGCAGCGTAGCAGAGACTAGCATCTACGGGGAGCTGTTTTTT.